Reported below is one T cell receptor beta chain. Its matching antigen is unknown. This specimen comes from a study of OX40 agonist ivuxolimab in advanced cancers. Study details: Ivuxolimab, an agonist antibody against OX40 (CD134), was given to patients. Study conclusions and caveats: Nonresponders, in some cases, also had low normalized T-cell clonal expansion. Relative to CD4+, CD8+ T cells held more expanded clones on average.

Deletions cut 4 bases from V and 0 bases from J, with 10 bases between. The CDR3 spans 14 residues. Germline V CDR1 and CDR2: SGHRS, YFSETQ. The method was immunoSEQ multiplex PCR; TCRdb's version includes in-frame clones alone and lacks a portion of them. The table lists 84,000 or so clones, about 88% of them singletons. J is TRBJ1-1 and V is TRBV5-1; TRBD1 is a possible D gene (5 bases). This clonotype was obtained from an adult with an advanced solid tumor such as melanoma, head and neck, liver or kidney cancer. The sample was CD4+ or CD8+ T cells sorted from blood, taken in a trial of the OX40 agonist ivuxolimab. DNA of the CDR3: TGCGCCAGCAGCGGGGGGACTCTGAACACTGAAGCTTTCTTT. The encoded protein is CASSGGTLNTEAFF.